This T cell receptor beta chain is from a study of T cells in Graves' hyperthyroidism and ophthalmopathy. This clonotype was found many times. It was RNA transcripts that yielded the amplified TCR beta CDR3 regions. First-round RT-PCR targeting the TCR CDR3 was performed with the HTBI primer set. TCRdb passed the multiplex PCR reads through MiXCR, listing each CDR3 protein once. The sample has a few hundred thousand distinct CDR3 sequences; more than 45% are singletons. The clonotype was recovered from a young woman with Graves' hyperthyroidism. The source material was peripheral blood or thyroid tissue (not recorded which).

The CDR3 here is CAIGGALGEKLFF. For the CDR3, the DNA is TGTGCCATCGGGGGGGCCCTGGGCGAAAAACTGTTTTTT. The chain has TRBV10-3 and TRBJ1-4, with D perhaps TRBD1 (6 bases). This CDR3 is built from 13 residues. V was cut by 8 bases and J by 8 bases, with 15 bases left in between. CDR1 and CDR2 from the germline V gene are ENHRY and SYGVKD.